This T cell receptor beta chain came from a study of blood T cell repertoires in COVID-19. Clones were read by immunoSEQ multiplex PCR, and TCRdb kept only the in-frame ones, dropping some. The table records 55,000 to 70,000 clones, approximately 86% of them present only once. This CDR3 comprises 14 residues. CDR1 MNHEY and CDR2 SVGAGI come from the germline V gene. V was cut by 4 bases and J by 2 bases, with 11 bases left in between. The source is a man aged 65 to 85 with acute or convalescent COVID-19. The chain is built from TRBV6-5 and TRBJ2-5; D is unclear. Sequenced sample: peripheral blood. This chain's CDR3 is CASSLGGFQETQYF. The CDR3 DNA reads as TGTGCCAGCAGTTTAGGCGGTTTTCAAGAGACCCAGTACTTC.